Included here is one T cell receptor beta chain sequence, with context. These data are taken from a study of blood T cell repertoires in COVID-19. Study summary: Sources were T cells, B-cell-depleted T cells, or PBMCs; the material itself was cDNA or gDNA.

Some clones are missing from TCRdb's copy, which holds only in-frame ones; the method was immunoSEQ multiplex PCR. The data contain about 150,000 clones, roughly 77% of them seen just once; the ten biggest clones take up roughly 4.2%. V was cut by 4 bases and J by 5 bases, with 17 bases left in between. Germline assignment: CDR1 SGHDN and CDR2 FVKESK. The CDR3 consists of 15 residues. The chain has TRBV14 and TRBJ2-5; D may be TRBD2 (6 bases). Sequencing was done on a sample of peripheral blood. The receptor was isolated from a man aged 60-69 years with acute or convalescent COVID-19. In nucleotides, the CDR3 is TGTGCCAGCAGCCCCATGATTAGCGGAGCGGAGACCCAGTACTTC. It codes for CASSPMISGAETQYF.